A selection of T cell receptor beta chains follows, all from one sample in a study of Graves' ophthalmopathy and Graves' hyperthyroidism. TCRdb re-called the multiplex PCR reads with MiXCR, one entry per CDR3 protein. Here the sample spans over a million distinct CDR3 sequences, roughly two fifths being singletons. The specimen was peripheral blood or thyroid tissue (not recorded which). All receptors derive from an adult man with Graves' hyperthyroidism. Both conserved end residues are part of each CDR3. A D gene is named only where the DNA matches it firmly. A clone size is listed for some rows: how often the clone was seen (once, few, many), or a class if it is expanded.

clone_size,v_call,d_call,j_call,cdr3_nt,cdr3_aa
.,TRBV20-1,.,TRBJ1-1,TGCAGTTTATTCGGGGACACTGAAGCTTTCTTT,CSLFGDTEAFF
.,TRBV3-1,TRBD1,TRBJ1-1,TGTGCCAGCAGCCATAGGGACAGGGGGAGGAGGGACACTGAAGCTTTCTTT,CASSHRDRGRRDTEAFF
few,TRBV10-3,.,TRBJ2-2,TGTGCCATCAGTGACGGGGAGCTGTTTTTT,CAISDGELFF
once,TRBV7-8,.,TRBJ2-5,TGTGCCAGCGGAGAACAGGGTCGGGCGGAGACCCAGTACTTC,CASGEQGRAETQYF
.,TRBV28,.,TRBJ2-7,TGTGCCAGCAGTTTGAAAGGGCTCCACGAGCAGTACTTC,CASSLKGLHEQYF
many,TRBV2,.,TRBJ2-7,TGTGCCAGCAGGGTGAGGCAGACCGGATACGAGCAGTACTTC,CASRVRQTGYEQYF
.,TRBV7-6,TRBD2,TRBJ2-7,TGTGCCAGCAGCACTCTAGCGGGGGGGCTGGCTTCCGAGCAGTACTTC,CASSTLAGGLASEQYF
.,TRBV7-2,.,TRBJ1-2,TGTGCCAGCAGCTTAAATAACCCGCCTGAGGGTGCTGGCTACACCTTC,CASSLNNPPEGAGYTF
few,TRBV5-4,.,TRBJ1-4,TGTGCCAGCAGTGGGGACCCCAATGAAAAACTGTTTTTT,CASSGDPNEKLFF
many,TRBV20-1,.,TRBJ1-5,TGCAGTGCCCTTCAGGGAATGAGGAATCAGCCCCAGCATTTT,CSALQGMRNQPQHF
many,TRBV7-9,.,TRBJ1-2,TGTGCCAGCAGCCGGACAGATGGCTACACCTTC,CASSRTDGYTF
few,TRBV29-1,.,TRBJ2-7,TGCAGCTTGAGTGACGAGAGATACGAGCAGTACTTC,CSLSDERYEQYF
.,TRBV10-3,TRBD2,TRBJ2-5,TGTGCCATCAGTGATTGGGCTAGCGGGAGTGAGACCCAGTACTTC,CAISDWASGSETQYF
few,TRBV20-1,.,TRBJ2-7,TGCAGTGGGGAGACAGGCCGCGAGCAGTACTTC,CSGETGREQYF
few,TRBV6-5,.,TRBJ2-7,TGTGCCAGCGGAGGACCTGAGCAGTACTTC,CASGGPEQYF
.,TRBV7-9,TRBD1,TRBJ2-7,TGTGCCAGCAGCAATCGACAGGGTAGTCAGCAGTACTTC,CASSNRQGSQQYF
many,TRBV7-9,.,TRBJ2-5,TGTGCCAGCAGCTTAGCCTCTACAGAGGAGACCCAGTACTTC,CASSLASTEETQYF
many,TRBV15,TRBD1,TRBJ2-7,TGTGCCACCAGCAGAGGACAGGGTTTTAACGAGCAGTACTTC,CATSRGQGFNEQYF
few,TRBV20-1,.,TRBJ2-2,TGCAGTGCGGACACCACCGGGGAGCTGTTTTTT,CSADTTGELFF
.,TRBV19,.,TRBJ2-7,TGTGCCAGTAAGGTGGGGGCCGAGCAGTACTTC,CASKVGAEQYF
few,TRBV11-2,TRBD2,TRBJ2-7,TGTGCCAGCACTAGCGGATCAATCTACGAGCAGTACTTC,CASTSGSIYEQYF
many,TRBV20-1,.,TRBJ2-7,TGCAGTGCTAGAGATCTGGGCTCCTACGAGCAGTACTTC,CSARDLGSYEQYF
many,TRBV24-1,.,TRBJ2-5,TGTGCCACCAGTGATCCGGGAGAGTACCAAGAGACCCAGTACTTC,CATSDPGEYQETQYF
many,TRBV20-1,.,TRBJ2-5,TGCAGTGCTAGAAAACAGGGTGGTGGAGAGACCCAGTACTTC,CSARKQGGGETQYF
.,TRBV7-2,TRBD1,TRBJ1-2,TGTGCTAACCTACAGGGGTACGGGGGCTACACCTTC,CANLQGYGGYTF
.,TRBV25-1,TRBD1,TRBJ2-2,TGTGCCAGCACCTCCAGGGGGCCGAACACCGGGGAGCTGTTTTTT,CASTSRGPNTGELFF
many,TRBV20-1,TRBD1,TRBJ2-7,TGCAGTGCCGTGGAGGACAGGGGGACCTACGAGCAGTACTTC,CSAVEDRGTYEQYF
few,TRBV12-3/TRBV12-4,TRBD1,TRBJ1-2,TGTGCCAGCAGTCCTCCCGGGACAGCCTATGGCTACACCTTC,CASSPPGTAYGYTF
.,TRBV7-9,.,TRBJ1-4,TGTGCCAGCAGCCAAGTTGTAGGGGGTTGTGAAAAACTGTTTTTT,CASSQVVGGCEKLFF
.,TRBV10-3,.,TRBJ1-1,TGTGCCAGCAAGGCAGGATTAAACACTGAAGCTTTCTTT,CASKAGLNTEAFF
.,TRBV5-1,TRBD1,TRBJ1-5,TGCGCCAGCAGCTTGGAGTTTTGGGACAGTAACAATGAGCATTTT,CASSLEFWDSNNEHF
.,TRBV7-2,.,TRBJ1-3,TGTGCCAGCAGCTTACAACAGAGCCGCTCTGGAAACACCATATATTTT,CASSLQQSRSGNTIYF
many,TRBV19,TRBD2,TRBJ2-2,TGTGCCAGTAGGCTGAATAGCGGGGCCACCGGGGAGCTGTTTTTT,CASRLNSGATGELFF
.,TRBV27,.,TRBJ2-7,TGTGCCAGCAGCCCCACACAATACGAGCAGTACTTC,CASSPTQYEQYF
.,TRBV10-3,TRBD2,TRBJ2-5,TGTGCCGCGGGGGGTAGGGAGACCCAGTACTTC,CAAGGRETQYF
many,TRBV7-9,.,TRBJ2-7,TGTGCCAGCAGCTTAGGAGGGGGACTAACTAGCTACGAGCAGTACTTC,CASSLGGGLTSYEQYF
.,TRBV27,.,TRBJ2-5,TGTGCCAGCAGTTTTTCCAGGGTAGCAGAGACCCAGTACTTC,CASSFSRVAETQYF
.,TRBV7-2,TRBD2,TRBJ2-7,TGTGCCAGCAGCATGATAGCGGGAGGGTGGTCCTACGAGCAGTACTTC,CASSMIAGGWSYEQYF
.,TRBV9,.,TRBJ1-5,TGTGCCAGCAGTTACAACAGGGAGGCCTTTAGCAATCAGCCCCAGCATTTT,CASSYNREAFSNQPQHF
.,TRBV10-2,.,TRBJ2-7,TGTGCCAGCAGTGAGGACCAGGGCTACGAGCAGTACTTC,CASSEDQGYEQYF
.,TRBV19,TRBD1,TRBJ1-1,TGTGCCAGTAGTACCCCCCCGGCAGGGGGGTTGAACACTGAAGCTTTCTTT,CASSTPPAGGLNTEAFF
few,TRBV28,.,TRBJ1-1,TGTGCCAGCAGTGGACCCTCCGGGATGAACACTGAAGCTTTCTTT,CASSGPSGMNTEAFF
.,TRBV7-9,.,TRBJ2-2,TGTGCCAGCAGCTTAAGGGACTCTTTCACCGGGGAGCTGTCTTGG,CASSLRDSFTGELSW
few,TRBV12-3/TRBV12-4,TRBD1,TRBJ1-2,TGTGCCAGCAGTTCCCCCGGGACAGGGCCGTCGACGGGCTACACCTTC,CASSSPGTGPSTGYTF
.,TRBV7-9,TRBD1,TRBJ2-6,TGTGCCAGCAGCGTGACAGGGGCCGGCACTGAAGCTTTC,CASSVTGAGTEAF
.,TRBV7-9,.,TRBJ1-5,TGTGCCAGCAGCCCTGGGGATGTACCCAATCAGCCCCAGCATTTT,CASSPGDVPNQPQHF
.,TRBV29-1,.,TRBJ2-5,TGCAGCGTTAAAAAGGACTCCCAAGAGACCCAGTATTTC,CSVKKDSQETQYF
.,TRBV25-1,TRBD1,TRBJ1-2,TGTGCCAGCAGTAGGGGACAGACCTATGGCTACACCTTC,CASSRGQTYGYTF
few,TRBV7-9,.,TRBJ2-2,TGTGCCAGCAGCTTAGTTTGGGGACAGAACACCGGGGAGCTGTTTTTT,CASSLVWGQNTGELFF